This T cell receptor beta chain emerged from a study of regulatory T cells in long-lasting Graves disease. Study-wide context: Persistent Graves' disease denoted over 5 years of antithyroid drugs plus positive TSH receptor antibodies.

Time point described: persistent/refractory GD, antithyroid drugs over 5 years with positive TRAb. The TCR library was made from RNA extracted from PBMCs. Each of the patients was recruited from an endocrinology department situated in Xi'an, China. The junction had 6 bases not matched to a gene; V was cut back by 4 bases and J by 2 bases. The CDR3 runs to 14 residues. Germline CDR1 is DFQATT and CDR2 is SNEGSKA (reference sequence). Only a few counts were recorded for this clonotype. Antigen unknown. Sequencing libraries for TCR beta were prepared with iRepertoire HTBI primers and Arm-PCR of CDR3 regions. MiXCR was run by TCRdb on the multiplex PCR reads, yielding one entry per CDR3 protein. The table records hundreds of thousands of distinct CDR3 sequences, around 19% of them present only once. The study, taken as a whole, reports: Researchers reported studying only peripheral blood, not thyroid tissue. There were preferences for TRBV28, TRBJ1-2 and TRBJ2-5 in persistent disease.

The sequence was obtained from a female donor with Graves disease. V is TRBV20-1 and J is TRBJ2-3, with 7 bases lining up with TRBD2. Sequencing was performed on peripheral blood mononuclear cells (PBMCs), taken when the disease was refractory, from a patient treated with antithyroid drugs. The CDR3 nucleotides are TGCAGTGCTATCAGCGGGGCCCACACAGATACGCAGTATTTT. Translated: CSAISGAHTDTQYF.